The rows below give T cell receptor beta chains drawn from one sample of a study of blood T cell repertoires in COVID-19. Data came from immunoSEQ multiplex PCR; TCRdb stores just in-frame clones and leaves some out. The table lists about 130,000 clones, approximately 88% of them singletons. The specimen was peripheral blood. These receptors were obtained from a man in his 70s with active COVID-19. CDR3s include the opening cysteine and the closing phenylalanine or tryptophan. A D gene is named only where the DNA matches it firmly. Expanded clones get a size class; other rows say once, few or many, or leave the size out.

abundance,v_gene,j_gene,len,d_gene,CDR3nt,CDR3aa
NA,TRBV30,TRBJ2-3,15,NA,TGTGCCTCCTCGAGGAGCGGAGCTAGCACAGATACGCAGTATTTT,CASSRSGASTDTQYF
NA,TRBV3-1/TRBV3-2,TRBJ1-1,15,TRBD1,TGTGCCAGCAGCCAAGGGGACAGGGAGAACACTGAAGCTTTCTTT,CASSQGDRENTEAFF
NA,TRBV9,TRBJ2-2,12,NA,TGTGCCAGCAGCGCCCCCGCCGGGGAGCTGTTTTTT,CASSAPAGELFF
few,TRBV19,TRBJ2-5,16,NA,TGTGCCAGTAGTTCCGGAGAGTTGGCAGGGCAAGAGACCCAGTACTTC,CASSSGELAGQETQYF
NA,TRBV5-1,TRBJ2-6,20,TRBD1,TGCGCCAGCAGCTTGCCGGGACAGTCATACGGCACCTCTGGGGCCAACGTCCTGACTTTC,CASSLPGQSYGTSGANVLTF
NA,TRBV7-3,TRBJ2-3,16,TRBD2,TGTGCCAGCAGCATCCTAGCGGGAGGGCCCACAGATACGCAGTATTTT,CASSILAGGPTDTQYF
NA,TRBV14,TRBJ2-1,14,NA,TGTGCCAGCAGCCCGACACGCAGGGACAATGAGCAGTTCTTC,CASSPTRRDNEQFF
few,TRBV5-4,TRBJ1-1,13,TRBD1,TGTGCCAGCAGCCGTCCCGGACAGGGGAGGGCTTTCTTT,CASSRPGQGRAFF
NA,TRBV30,TRBJ2-5,14,TRBD1,TGTGCCTGGGAGCTGACAGGGATAGGAGGTACCCAGTACTTC,CAWELTGIGGTQYF
NA,TRBV24-1,TRBJ2-3,17,TRBD2,TGTGCCACCAGTGATTCCGGACTAGCGGGAGGCCTAGATACGCAGTATTTT,CATSDSGLAGGLDTQYF
NA,TRBV4-1,TRBJ2-1,12,NA,TGCGCCAGCAGCCAAGGGCCTTTGGAGCAGTTCTTC,CASSQGPLEQFF
NA,TRBV7-2,TRBJ2-1,17,TRBD2,TGTGCCAGCAGCTCCCGATTCGGCGGGAGTGGCTACAATGAGCAGTTCTTC,CASSSRFGGSGYNEQFF
NA,TRBV2,TRBJ2-7,16,TRBD2,TGTGCCAGCAGTGAAGTACTAGCGGGAGTGAGCTACGAGCAGTACTTC,CASSEVLAGVSYEQYF
NA,TRBV6-1,TRBJ1-4,17,TRBD1,TGTGCCAGCAGTGAACGGGACAGGGGAAGGGCTAATGAAAAACTGTTTTTT,CASSERDRGRANEKLFF
NA,TRBV27,TRBJ1-2,14,TRBD1,TGTGCCAGCGGAAAGGGACAGCAGATCTATGGCTACACCTTC,CASGKGQQIYGYTF
few,TRBV7-8,TRBJ2-7,15,TRBD2,TGTGCCAGCAGCTTACGACTAGCGGCCACCTACGAGCAGTACTTC,CASSLRLAATYEQYF
NA,TRBV18,TRBJ1-5,15,NA,TGTGCCAGCTCAGCCGTCTCGGACAGCTCAAGGCCCCAGCATTTT,CASSAVSDSSRPQHF
NA,TRBV20-1,TRBJ2-3,14,NA,TGCAGTGCTAGTGGGCCCCGGGGCACAGATACGCAGTATTTT,CSASGPRGTDTQYF
few,TRBV19,TRBJ2-1,14,TRBD2,TGTGCCAGTAGTCCCGCTAGCGGGAGGGTTGAGCAGTTCTTC,CASSPASGRVEQFF